The rows below give T cell receptor beta chains drawn from one sample of a study of early T cells in non-severe SARS-CoV-2 infection. TCRdb re-derived calls from the 5' RACE reads in MiXCR, one entry per CDR3 protein. Among about 57,000 distinct CDR3 sequences, 13% were seen once, and the ten largest hold 4% to 5%. The specimen was whole blood. The receptors were gathered from an adult who was a healthcare worker with PCR-confirmed SARS-CoV-2 infection or an uninfected control (not recorded which). Each CDR3 is given with its conserved first and last residue. Fields, in order: J gene, V gene, clone size, D gene, CDR3 protein, CDR3 DNA. D genes are given only for firm matches. Where a row states a size, it is once, few, many or the class of an expanded clone; other rows omit it.

TRBJ2-5	TRBV6-5	many	TRBD1	CASSSTGVVETQYF	TGTGCCAGCAGTTCGACAGGGGTGGTAGAGACCCAGTACTTC
TRBJ1-1	TRBV21-1	.	.	CASSHPAALNTEAFF	TGTGCCAGCAGCCACCCGGCAGCACTGAACACTGAAGCTTTCTTT
TRBJ2-7	TRBV7-6	many	.	CASSRNQRDYEQYF	TGTGCCAGCAGCCGCAACCAGCGAGACTACGAGCAGTACTTC
TRBJ1-5	TRBV7-3	many	TRBD1	CATRGLHQPQHF	TGTGCCACCAGGGGGTTACACCAGCCCCAGCATTTT
TRBJ1-2	TRBV4-2	few	TRBD1	CASSQVGAGQQNYGYTF	TGTGCCAGCAGCCAAGTCGGGGCGGGACAGCAGAACTATGGCTACACCTTC
TRBJ1-2	TRBV4-1	many	.	CASSQPKGGARNGYTF	TGCGCCAGCAGCCAGCCTAAGGGAGGGGCCCGAAATGGCTACACCTTC
TRBJ1-5	TRBV4-3	many	TRBD1	CASSQVTGNQPQHF	TGCGCCAGCAGCCAAGTGACAGGGAATCAGCCCCAGCATTTT
TRBJ2-7	TRBV6-1	many	.	CASRDGTYEQYF	TGTGCCAGCAGGGACGGTACCTACGAGCAGTACTTC
TRBJ2-5	TRBV12-3/TRBV12-4	few	.	CASSSNSGSRETQYF	TGTGCCAGCAGTTCCAATTCGGGCAGTCGAGAGACCCAGTACTTC
TRBJ1-1	TRBV7-9	many	TRBD1	CASKGASVEYTEAFF	TGTGCCAGCAAGGGGGCTTCGGTCGAGTACACTGAAGCTTTCTTT
TRBJ1-1	TRBV5-1	.	.	CASSLDLDRLNTEAFF	TGCGCCAGCAGCTTGGACCTTGACAGACTGAACACTGAAGCTTTCTTT
TRBJ1-5	TRBV7-6	.	.	CASSLGAGWNSNQPQHF	TGTGCCAGCAGCTTAGGGGCGGGTTGGAATAGCAATCAGCCCCAGCATTTT
TRBJ1-2	TRBV7-9	few	.	CASSSSRRDGYTF	TGTGCCAGCAGCTCCAGTAGGAGGGACGGGTACACCTTC
TRBJ2-2	TRBV3-1	many	.	CASSQEEAVGRTVNTGELFF	TGTGCCAGCAGCCAAGAGGAGGCGGTGGGGAGGACAGTCAACACCGGGGAGCTGTTTTTT
TRBJ2-2	TRBV3-1	.	TRBD1	CASSQDRGGSTGELFF	TGTGCCAGCAGCCAAGATAGAGGGGGCAGTACCGGGGAGCTGTTTTTT
TRBJ1-4	TRBV7-2	few	.	CASSLTGLQGIGKLFF	TGTGCCAGCAGCTTAACGGGTTTGCAGGGAATCGGAAAACTGTTTTTT
TRBJ1-2	TRBV27	many	.	CASSFGGRDNYGYTF	TGTGCCAGCAGTTTCGGTGGCAGGGACAACTATGGCTACACCTTC
TRBJ1-2	TRBV5-5	many	.	CASSLEETYGYTF	TGTGCCAGCAGCCTCGAGGAGACCTATGGCTACACCTTC
TRBJ1-1	TRBV10-3	.	.	CAISRDGNTEAFF	TGTGCCATCAGCCGGGACGGGAACACTGAAGCTTTCTTT
TRBJ2-2	TRBV6-5	many	.	CASSYLTSPNTGELFF	TGTGCCAGCAGTTACCTAACGTCCCCGAACACCGGGGAGCTGTTTTTT
TRBJ2-7	TRBV21-1	many	.	CASSKRNEQYF	TGTGCCAGCAGCAAGAGGAACGAGCAGTACTTC
TRBJ2-3	TRBV3-1	few	.	CASSLPVDSHTQYF	TGTGCCAGCAGCCTCCCGGTTGACAGTCATACGCAGTATTTT
TRBJ2-7	TRBV15	few	TRBD1	CATSTGGSSYEQYF	TGTGCCACCAGCACAGGGGGAAGCTCCTACGAGCAGTACTTC
TRBJ2-7	TRBV11-3	once	.	CAGSFVGREQYF	TGTGCCGGCAGCTTTGTCGGTCGCGAGCAGTACTTC
TRBJ2-7	TRBV9	many	.	CASSAPEAGDYYEQYF	TGTGCCAGCAGCGCCCCCGAGGCAGGGGATTACTACGAGCAGTACTTC
TRBJ1-5	TRBV20-1	few	TRBD1	CSARDPLKDRGGSGNQPQHF	TGCAGTGCTAGAGATCCCCTGAAGGACAGGGGGGGTTCGGGCAATCAGCCCCAGCATTTT
TRBJ2-2	TRBV4-3	few	.	CASSQGQENTGELFF	TGCGCCAGCAGCCAAGGACAAGAGAACACCGGGGAGCTGTTTTTT
TRBJ1-1	TRBV27	few	TRBD1	CASMKGQAIYEAQFTNTEAFF	TGTGCCAGCATGAAGGGACAGGCCATTTATGAAGCCCAATTTACAAACACTGAAGCTTTCTTT
TRBJ1-1	TRBV6-2/TRBV6-3	many	.	CASEGRLNTEAFF	TGTGCCAGCGAGGGACGGCTGAACACTGAAGCTTTCTTT
TRBJ2-3	TRBV20-1	many	.	CSAFGGGDLLTLRWGRNTQYF	TGCAGTGCTTTTGGGGGTGGAGATTTGCTGACCCTTAGATGGGGGCGGAATACGCAGTATTTT
TRBJ2-3	TRBV5-1	many	.	CASSLGETSTDTQYF	TGCGCCAGCAGCTTGGGCGAAACGAGCACAGATACGCAGTATTTT
TRBJ2-3	TRBV7-9	many	TRBD2	CASSLRSGAADTQYF	TGTGCCAGCAGCTTACGGAGCGGGGCGGCGGATACGCAGTATTTT
TRBJ1-6	TRBV2	.	.	CASSSSPGGMGSPLHF	TGTGCCAGCAGCTCCTCTCCAGGAGGGATGGGCTCACCCCTCCACTTT
TRBJ1-1	TRBV7-2	many	.	CASSLARRTEAFF	TGTGCCAGCAGCTTAGCACGGCGGACTGAAGCTTTCTTT
TRBJ1-2	TRBV18	medium-sized	.	CASSPGSNYGYTF	TGTGCCAGCTCACCGGGGTCAAACTATGGCTACACCTTC
TRBJ2-3	TRBV4-1	few	TRBD2	CASSQDHSGDTDTQYF	TGCGCCAGCAGCCAAGATCACAGCGGGGACACAGATACGCAGTATTTT
TRBJ2-3	TRBV7-8	many	.	CASSLMSTDTQYF	TGTGCCAGCAGCTTAATGAGCACAGATACGCAGTATTTT
TRBJ2-1	TRBV9	many	TRBD2	CASSVMAGVYNEQFF	TGTGCCAGCAGCGTTATGGCGGGGGTATACAATGAGCAGTTCTTC
TRBJ1-1	TRBV15	.	.	CATSRERGNPEAFF	TGTGCCACCAGCAGAGAAAGGGGGAACCCTGAAGCTTTCTTT